This paragraph covers one TCR beta chain sequence. Antigen unknown. The sample originates from a study of shared clonotypes between healthy human individuals. The repertoire was sequenced with immunoSEQ multiplex PCR; TCRdb's copy has only in-frame clones and lacks some. The sample lists approximately 1.4 million clones, roughly 98% seen once, with 0.4% to 0.45% in the top ten. Donors had no recently reported acute infections or vaccinations and were HIV-negative. Trimming pared 4 bases from V and 4 bases from J, leaving 13 bases between. Germline CDR1 reads SGHAT; CDR2 reads FQNNGV. There are 15 residues in the CDR3. Whole-study findings and limits: With a few donors compared, around 5.4% of naive CD4 clonotypes were shared.

The sample comprised naive CD4+ T cells sorted from blood. The sample's subset: CD45RA+ positively selected. The clonotype originates from a man aged 25-45 years in good health. The chain joins TRBV11-2 to TRBJ2-2, with a tentative D call TRBD1 (5 bases). The CDR3 coding sequence is TGTGCCAGCAGCTCCCCGAAGGGGCCCACCGGGGAGCTGTTTTTT. Amino acids: CASSSPKGPTGELFF.